This TCR beta chain was identified during a study of circulating tumor DNA in untreated peripheral T-cell lymphoma. V was clipped by 2 bases and J by 3 bases; unmatched bases: 6. The CDR3 totals 15 residues. CDR1 is SGHNT, CDR2 YYREEE, per germline (reference sequence). The assay was immunoSEQ multiplex PCR, and TCRdb's table has in-frame clones only and misses some. The sample gives approximately 1,300 clones, around 70% of which show up once; about 15% is in the top ten. V usage is TRBV5-4 and J usage is TRBJ2-7; TRBD1 matches at 9 bases. Sequenced sample: cell-free DNA from blood serum. The sequence came from a human donor with peripheral T-cell lymphoma. This CDR3 is CASSLQGAQVYEQYF. CDR3 bases: TGTGCCAGCAGCTTACAGGGGGCGCAGGTCTACGAGCAGTACTTC.